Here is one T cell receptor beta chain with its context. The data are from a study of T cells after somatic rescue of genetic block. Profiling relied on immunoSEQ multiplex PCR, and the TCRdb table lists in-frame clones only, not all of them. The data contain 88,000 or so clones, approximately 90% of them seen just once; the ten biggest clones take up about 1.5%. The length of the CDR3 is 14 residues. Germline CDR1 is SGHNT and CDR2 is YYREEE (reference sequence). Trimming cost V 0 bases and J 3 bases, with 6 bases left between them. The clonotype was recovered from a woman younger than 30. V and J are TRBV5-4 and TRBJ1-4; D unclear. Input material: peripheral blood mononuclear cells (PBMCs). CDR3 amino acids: CASSLATANEKLFF. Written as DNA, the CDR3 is TGTGCCAGCAGCTTGGCCACGGCTAATGAAAAACTGTTTTTT.